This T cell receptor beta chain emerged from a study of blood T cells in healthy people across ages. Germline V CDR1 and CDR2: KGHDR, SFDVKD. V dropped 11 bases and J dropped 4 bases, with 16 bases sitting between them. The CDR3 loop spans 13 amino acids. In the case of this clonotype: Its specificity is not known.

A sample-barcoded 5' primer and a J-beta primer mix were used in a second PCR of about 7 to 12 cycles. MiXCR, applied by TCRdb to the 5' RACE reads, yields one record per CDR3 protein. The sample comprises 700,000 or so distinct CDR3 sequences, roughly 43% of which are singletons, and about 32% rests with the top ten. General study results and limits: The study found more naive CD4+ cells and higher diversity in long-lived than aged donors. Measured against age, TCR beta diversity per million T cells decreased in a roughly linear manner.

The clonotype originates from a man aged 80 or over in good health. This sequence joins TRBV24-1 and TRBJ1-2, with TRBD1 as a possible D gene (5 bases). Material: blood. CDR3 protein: CAIRAGRRYGYTF. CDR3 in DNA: TGTGCCATACGCGCGGGACGGCGCTATGGCTACACCTTC.